This paragraph reports one TCR beta chain. The data were obtained in a study of blood T cell repertoires in COVID-19. For the study at large: The samples span acute and convalescent COVID-19 from the United States, Italy and Spain. Sources were T cells, B-cell-depleted T cells, or PBMCs; the material itself was cDNA or gDNA.

The method was immunoSEQ multiplex PCR; TCRdb's version includes in-frame clones alone and lacks a portion of them. The sample has 160,000 or so clones; 87% are singletons. Sequenced material: peripheral blood. This TCR was recovered from a woman between 45 and 65 years old with acute or convalescent COVID-19.

The CDR3 bases are TGTGCCAGCAGCCAAGTTAGGGAGACCTACGAGCAGTACTTC. It translates to CASSQVRETYEQYF. The chain uses TRBV4-2 and TRBJ2-7; tentatively, D is TRBD2 (5 bases). Between the trimmed V and J ends, which lost 1 base and 2 bases, there was a span of 9 bases. Germline V gene sequence: CDR1 LGHNA, CDR2 YNFKEQ. This CDR3 has 14 amino acids.